This T cell receptor (beta chain) was identified in a study of beta chain features in type 1 diabetes. With 5 bases removed from V and 5 bases from J, the gap between germline ends came to 14 bases. The germline V gene encodes CDR1 LGHNA and CDR2 YSLEER. The CDR3 has 14 amino acids. Only a few counts were recorded for this clone. What it binds is not known. CD4+ naive, central memory, regulatory and stem cell-like memory cells were sorted via CD45RO/CCR7/CD25/CD127/CD95/CD27. General study findings and limits: Researchers reported that naive, central memory and Treg TCRB repertoires appeared more similar in patients than in healthy donors.

Expressed TCRB transcripts were sequenced, since all the RNA that had been isolated was reverse transcribed. Sequencing was performed with immunoSEQ multiplex PCR; in TCRdb, only in-frame clones are kept and a portion is missing. The sample lists roughly 610,000 clones, roughly 15% occurring once. The receptor was derived from a man between 18 and 35 years old in good health. J is TRBJ2-3 and V is TRBV4-3, with D possibly being TRBD1 (6 bases). The material sequenced was naive CD4+ T cells from blood. As DNA, the CDR3 is TGCGCCAGCAGCTTTGGACAGAACCTAGATACGCAGTATTTT. Amino acid sequence: CASSFGQNLDTQYF.